This paragraph covers one T cell receptor beta chain sequence. With 4 bases clipped from V and 5 bases from J, the junction kept 8 bases outside the gene matches. CDR3 length: 17 amino acids. The germline V gene encodes CDR1 SGHRS and CDR2 YFSETQ. Clones were sequenced by immunoSEQ multiplex PCR, and TCRdb holds only the in-frame ones, with some missing. The table has approximately 50,000 clones, around 80% seen once; the top ten hold approximately 2.9%. Time point in this sample: pretreatment peripheral blood. This specimen comes from a study of PD-L1 blockade in urothelial cancer. Study overall: Prior regimens of chemotherapy numbered 0 to 3 per patient.

The clonotype was recovered from a man in his 70s with urothelial cancer. The material was PBMCs, obtained around atezolizumab (anti-PD-L1) treatment. V usage is TRBV5-1 and J usage is TRBJ2-2; 13 nucleotides line up with TRBD2. This CDR3 is CASSVRLAGGSTGELFF. The CDR3 nucleotides read TGCGCCAGCAGCGTCCGACTAGCGGGAGGATCTACCGGGGAGCTGTTTTTT.